The rows below give T cell receptor beta chains drawn from one sample of a study of cytomegalovirus exposure and HLA in healthy donors. Only in-frame clones appear in the TCRdb table, and some are missing; sequencing was by immunoSEQ multiplex PCR. The data hold some 170,000 clones, with roughly 89% observed a single time. Sequencing was carried out using PBMCs. These receptors originate from a woman aged 25 to 39 in good health and CMV-seronegative. Both conserved end residues are part of each CDR3. The D gene is left open where the match is weak. The size entry is marked missing in some rows and otherwise reads once, few, many or a size class.

d_gene,abundance,j_gene,v_gene,CDR3nt,CDR3aa
.,.,TRBJ2-2,TRBV30,TGTGCCTGGAACAGTCAGGGTGAAATCGGGGAGCTGTTTTTT,CAWNSQGEIGELFF
.,.,TRBJ1-3,TRBV27,TGTGCCAGCAGCGCCAGGGGCTCTGGAAACACCATATATTTT,CASSARGSGNTIYF
.,.,TRBJ1-1,TRBV10-3,TGTGCCATCAGTGAACGGCGGATCGAAGCTTTCTTT,CAISERRIEAFF
TRBD1,.,TRBJ1-1,TRBV4-1,TGCGCCAGCAGCCAAGAACCAGGGGGAACTGAAGCTTTCTTT,CASSQEPGGTEAFF
TRBD1,.,TRBJ1-5,TRBV4-1,TGCGCCAGCAGCCCGGGACAGGGGAGAAATCAGCCCCAGCATTTT,CASSPGQGRNQPQHF
.,.,TRBJ1-1,TRBV7-6,TGTGCCAGCAGCTCGTATTACTCAGGGAACACTGAAGCTTTCTTT,CASSSYYSGNTEAFF
.,.,TRBJ2-7,TRBV11-2,TGTGCCAGCAGCTCGGCGGGCAGATACGAGCAGTACTTC,CASSSAGRYEQYF
.,.,TRBJ2-1,TRBV1,TGCACCAGCAGCCAAATGAACACTAGCGGGGATGCCTACAATGAGCAGTTCTTC,CTSSQMNTSGDAYNEQFF
TRBD1,.,TRBJ2-3,TRBV2,TGTGCCAGCACTATGAATAGGGGGCTGAATGTTACGCAGTATTTT,CASTMNRGLNVTQYF
TRBD1,.,TRBJ1-2,TRBV19,TGTGCCAGTAGTATGGCCGCTACAGGGGACGGCTACACCTTC,CASSMAATGDGYTF
.,once,TRBJ1-4,TRBV5-6,TGTGCCAGCTACCAGTTCCCGGGGAATGAAAAACTGTTTTTT,CASYQFPGNEKLFF
TRBD1,.,TRBJ1-5,TRBV6-5,TGTGCCAGCAGCCTAACAGGGGAGGGCAATCAGCCCCAGCATTTT,CASSLTGEGNQPQHF
TRBD2,.,TRBJ2-1,TRBV7-8,TGTGCCAGCAGGACGGGGACTAGCTTTGAGCAGTTCTTC,CASRTGTSFEQFF
.,.,TRBJ2-7,TRBV30,TGTGCCTGGAAGCAGGGCACCTACGAGCAGTACTTC,CAWKQGTYEQYF
.,once,TRBJ2-7,TRBV6-1,TGTGCCACCGACGGACAGACCGCTAGCTCCTACGAGCAGTACTTC,CATDGQTASSYEQYF
.,.,TRBJ2-7,TRBV5-4,TGTGCCAGCAGCCTCCACATTTCCCGGGACGAGCAGTACTTC,CASSLHISRDEQYF
TRBD1,few,TRBJ1-2,TRBV30,TGTGCCTGGAGTAAGGGGGCGGGTGGCTACACCTTC,CAWSKGAGGYTF
TRBD1,.,TRBJ1-1,TRBV7-6,TGTGCCAGCAGCCAGACAGGGACTCTGAACACTGAAGCTTTCTTT,CASSQTGTLNTEAFF
.,few,TRBJ2-5,TRBV7-8,TGTGCCAGCAGCCCCATGGCAGGGCTCCAAGAGACCCAGTACTTC,CASSPMAGLQETQYF
.,.,TRBJ2-5,TRBV2,TGTGCCAGCAACAGTGTGCAAGAGACCCAGTACTTC,CASNSVQETQYF
TRBD2,.,TRBJ2-1,TRBV11-2,TGTGCCAGCAGCTCGGTAGCGGGGGGACTCTACAATGAGCAGTTCTTC,CASSSVAGGLYNEQFF
.,.,TRBJ1-5,TRBV27,TGTGCCAGCAGTTTTGGCCCACTCAGGGGCCTGGAAGGCAATCAGCCCCAGCATTTT,CASSFGPLRGLEGNQPQHF
.,.,TRBJ2-3,TRBV7-6,TGTGCCAGCAGCCCCTCGCCCCTAGCAGCGCAGTATTTT,CASSPSPLAAQYF
TRBD1,.,TRBJ1-3,TRBV5-4,TGTGCCAGCACCCGGGACAGGGGAAACACCATATATTTT,CASTRDRGNTIYF
.,.,TRBJ2-1,TRBV7-2,TGTGCCAGCAGCTTATTGGTTGAGGTGTTCTTC,CASSLLVEVFF
TRBD2,.,TRBJ2-2,TRBV2,TGTGCCAGCAGTGAATCTAGCGGGGGAGGCGGGCTGTTTTTT,CASSESSGGGGLFF
TRBD1,.,TRBJ1-1,TRBV10-3,TGTGCCATCACTGCGGACAGGGGGACTGAAGCTTTCTTT,CAITADRGTEAFF
.,.,TRBJ1-1,TRBV9,TGTGCCAGCAGCGCCCTGACAGGCTATAACACTGAAGCTTTCTTT,CASSALTGYNTEAFF
.,.,TRBJ2-1,TRBV4-1,TGCGCCAGCAGCCAAGAAGTACTAGCAAACTCCCTCGATGAGCAGTTCTTC,CASSQEVLANSLDEQFF
.,.,TRBJ1-5,TRBV7-9,TGTGCCAGCAGTTCCCAAGACAGTCTCCCCCAGCATTTT,CASSSQDSLPQHF
.,.,TRBJ1-4,TRBV6-1,TGTGCCAGCAGAGACTTCAGTGCAACTAATGAAAAACTGTTTTTT,CASRDFSATNEKLFF
.,once,TRBJ1-3,TRBV5-1,TGCGCCAGCAGCTTGGGAGGCGGCTCTGGAAACACCATATATTTT,CASSLGGGSGNTIYF
TRBD2,.,TRBJ2-3,TRBV2,TGTGCCAGCAGTGTTACGGGGGGGCCCAGTAGCACAGATACGCAGTATTTT,CASSVTGGPSSTDTQYF
TRBD1,.,TRBJ2-7,TRBV25-1,TGTGCCAGCAGTGGCCTCGGGACAGCTTACGAGCAGTACTTC,CASSGLGTAYEQYF
TRBD1,.,TRBJ1-6,TRBV5-1,TGCGCCAGCAGCTTGGCAATAGGGGGCGAGTCACCCCTCCACTTT,CASSLAIGGESPLHF
TRBD2,.,TRBJ2-1,TRBV5-8,TGTGCCAGCAGCTTAGCGGGGGCCCCGAATGAGCAGTTCTTC,CASSLAGAPNEQFF
.,.,TRBJ1-6,TRBV12-5,TGTGCTAGTGGCCTACTGACCGGGACACTTTTTCCCGGGCCCTATAATTCACCCCTCCACTTT,CASGLLTGTLFPGPYNSPLHF
TRBD1,.,TRBJ1-2,TRBV19,TGTGCCAGTAGTGATTCCGGGCCTCACAGGGGGGGCTACACCTTC,CASSDSGPHRGGYTF
.,.,TRBJ2-2,TRBV9,TGTGCCAGCAGCCCGTACACCGGGGAGCTGTTTTTT,CASSPYTGELFF
TRBD1,once,TRBJ1-1,TRBV19,TGTGCCAGTAGTATAGGAGGGGACAGTGAAGCTTTCTTT,CASSIGGDSEAFF
TRBD2,.,TRBJ2-5,TRBV4-2,TGTGCCAGCAGCCAAGAGGTTAGCGGGGGGGCCGGAGAGACCCAGTACTTC,CASSQEVSGGAGETQYF
.,.,TRBJ1-2,TRBV6-1,TGTGCCAGCAGTGATCAGGGCCTCTACACCTTC,CASSDQGLYTF
TRBD2,.,TRBJ2-1,TRBV6-6,TGTGCCAGCAATGTCGGGGGGTTCAATGAGCAGTTCTTC,CASNVGGFNEQFF
TRBD2,.,TRBJ2-3,TRBV4-1,TGCGCCAGCAGCCAAGTCGGGACTAGTCTCCCAGATACGCAGTATTTT,CASSQVGTSLPDTQYF
TRBD1,.,TRBJ1-2,TRBV4-1,TGCGCCAGCAGCCAAGACCGACAGGGGCAGGTTCGTGGCTACACCTTC,CASSQDRQGQVRGYTF
TRBD2,.,TRBJ2-7,TRBV10-3,TGTGCCATCAGTGAATTGGGGGGACTAGCCCGAGAGAGCTCCTACGAGCAGTACTTC,CAISELGGLARESSYEQYF
.,once,TRBJ1-3,TRBV2,TGTGCCAGCAGTGGACAGGCAGGTTGGACTGGAAACACCATATATTTT,CASSGQAGWTGNTIYF
.,few,TRBJ1-2,TRBV9,TGTGCCAGCAAGGGGTTCGGGGACTCCCTAACCCCGGGCTACACCTTC,CASKGFGDSLTPGYTF
.,once,TRBJ1-1,TRBV9,TGTGCCAGCAGCGTAGGAACACCTGGCACTGAAGCTTTCTTT,CASSVGTPGTEAFF